The 5 T cell receptor beta chains given below trace back to one sample, sequenced in a study of T cells expressing NK-cell markers. Each CDR3 protein gets one entry in TCRdb, which reprocessed the 5' RACE reads and gives no DNA. Recorded for this sample: about 150,000 distinct CDR3 sequences. Sequencing used blood T cells: a sorted CD56 or NKG2C T cell subset, CD4+ or CD8+ T cells, or bulk PBMC T cells (not recorded which). The receptor set was obtained from a man aged 18 to 69 in good health.

This rearrangement joins TRBV19 to TRBJ1-5; lacking DNA, the TRBD1 call made by TCRdb goes unchecked. The CDR3 sequence is 17 residues long. Germline-derived CDR1 and CDR2 are LNHDA and SQIVND (reference sequence). This CDR3 is CASSSASGRNSNQPQHF. The full variable domain, completed using reference TRBV19 and TRBJ1-5, is DGGITQSPKYLFRKEGQNVTLSCEQNLNHDAMYWYRQDPGQGLRLIYYSQIVNDFQKGDIAEGYSVSREKKESFPLTVTSAQKNPTAFYLCASSSASGRNSNQPQHFGDGTRLSIL.

The chain is built from TRBV12-3 or TRBV12-4 and TRBJ1-2; TCRdb reports TRBD1, a call that lacks DNA to check it against. The length of the CDR3 is 13 residues. The CDR3 protein is CASSMTVVYGYTF.

This chain connects TRBV5-8 to TRBJ2-7. Germline CDR1 and CDR2: SGHTS and YDEGEE. This CDR3 region has 14 residues. CDR3 loop: CASSLYDISYEQYF.

This rearrangement joins TRBV20-1 to TRBJ2-3; the D call from TCRdb, TRBD2, cannot be confirmed without DNA. The germline CDR1 and CDR2 sequences are DFQATT and SNEGSKA (reference sequence). There are 14 residues in the CDR3. CDR3: CSARLAGPGDTQYF.

The CDR3 loop reads CASSLQTSGYTDTQYF. The V call is TRBV4-1, the J call TRBJ2-3; TCRdb reports TRBD2, a call that lacks DNA to check it against. Germline CDR1 and CDR2: MGHRA and YSYEKL. The CDR3 runs to 16 residues.